The T cell receptor beta chain described here comes from a study of blood T cell repertoires in COVID-19. Study details: Collection of acute and convalescent COVID-19 samples took place in the United States, Italy and Spain.

The study drew participants aged roughly 18 to 89 years from roughly 25 US areas. Cohorts were assigned according to the clinical history that participants reported. Clones were sequenced by immunoSEQ multiplex PCR, and TCRdb holds only the in-frame ones, with some missing. The sample has about 140,000 clones, almost 85% seen once; the top ten hold roughly 3.4%. The sample consisted of PBMCs or T cells enriched from blood (not recorded which). This receptor was obtained from a woman between 45 and 60 years old with acute COVID-19.

The CDR3, as DNA: TGTGCCATCAGTGATTCAGGGACTAGCGGGAGGAGTGAGACCCAGTACTTC. Its protein product is CAISDSGTSGRSETQYF. The V and J genes are TRBV10-3 and TRBJ2-5; TRBD2 aligns across 15 bases. The germline CDR1 and CDR2 sequences are ENHRY and SYGVKD. This CDR3 contains 17 residues. After removal of 3 bases from V and 5 bases from J, the junction contained 7 bases not matched to a gene.